What follows are 27 T cell receptor beta chains derived from one specimen sequenced in a study of cytomegalovirus exposure and HLA in healthy donors. Sequencing used immunoSEQ multiplex PCR; TCRdb keeps in-frame clones, though not all of them. This table has fewer than 200,000 clones, roughly 95% appearing once. Sequences were obtained from PBMCs. Source of these receptors: a young woman in good health and CMV-seronegative.

This chain joins TRBV7-9 and TRBJ1-2; 7 bases map to TRBD1. This CDR3 is built from 15 residues. The ends lost 4 bases at V and 3 bases at J; junction bases unmatched: 8. Germline values: CDR1 SEHNR, CDR2 FQNEAQ (reference sequence). CDR3 sequence: CASSSSDRFYYGYTF. For the CDR3, the DNA is TGTGCCAGCAGCTCCTCGGACAGGTTTTACTATGGCTACACCTTC.

The chain links TRBV4-3 to TRBJ1-6; perhaps TRBD1 as D (6 bases). V lost 1 base to trimming and J lost 2 bases, with 18 bases between them. The length of the CDR3 is 19 residues. The germline gives CDR1 LGHNA, CDR2 YSLEER. Here the CDR3 reads CASSQGSGVGRTYNSPLHF. The CDR3 bases are TGCGCCAGCAGCCAAGGGTCAGGGGTTGGTAGGACCTATAATTCACCCCTCCACTTT.

The chain has TRBV11-1 and TRBJ1-3; unclear D gene. Germline CDR1 reads SGHAT; CDR2 reads FQDESV (reference sequence). This CDR3 contains 13 residues. V was shortened by 3 bases and J by 0 bases, with 3 bases between the two germline ends. The CDR3 sequence: CASSFYSGNTIYF. CDR3 bases: TGTGCCAGCAGCTTCTACTCTGGAAACACCATATATTTT.

V and J are TRBV5-1 and TRBJ2-1; D not resolved. The CDR3 loop spans 15 amino acids. Germline V gene sequence: CDR1 SGHRS, CDR2 YFSETQ. Trimming removed 0 bases from V and 5 bases from J, with 12 bases in between. The CDR3 DNA sequence: TGCGCCAGCAGCTTGGACTGGCGACAAGACAATGAGCAGTTCTTC. Its translation: CASSLDWRQDNEQFF.

V and J are TRBV19 and TRBJ2-7; a weak D match, TRBD1 (6 bases). CDR1 and CDR2 from the germline V gene are LNHDA and SQIVND (reference sequence). Trimming removed 3 bases at V and 4 bases at J, with 13 bases between. The CDR3 loop spans 14 amino acids. The CDR3 DNA reads as TGTGCCAGTAGTATCGGACAGTTTACGTACGAGCAGTACTTC. It is translated as CASSIGQFTYEQYF.

The chain combines TRBV5-6 with TRBJ1-3; unclear D gene. V lost 2 bases, J lost 4 bases, and 13 bases lay in between. The CDR3 loop spans 15 amino acids. Per the germline V gene, CDR1 is SGHDT and CDR2 is YYEEEE. Here the CDR3 DNA reads TGTGCCAGCAGCTTTTTTTCGGGGTCGGGAAACACCATATATTTT. Translating it yields CASSFFSGSGNTIYF. The full variable domain, completed using reference TRBV5-6 and TRBJ1-3, is DAGVTQSPTHLIKTRGQQVTLRCSPKSGHDTVSWYQQALGQGPQFIFQYYEEEERQRGNFPDRFSGHQFPNYSSELNVNALLLGDSALYLCASSFFSGSGNTIYFGEGSWLTVV.

The chain combines TRBV5-6 with TRBJ2-7; perhaps TRBD2 as D (6 bases). With 4 bases removed from V and 1 base from J, the gap between germline ends came to 6 bases. Germline CDR1 is SGHDT and CDR2 is YYEEEE. This CDR3 is 12 amino acids long. CDR3 DNA: TGTGCCAGCAGCCGGGAGTCCTACGAGCAGTACTTC. Protein: CASSRESYEQYF.

V usage is TRBV18 and J usage is TRBJ2-3, with 7 bases matching TRBD1. CDR1 is KGHSH, CDR2 LQKENI, per germline. Losses at the gene ends were 1 base for V and 6 bases for J; bases not matched to a gene: 1. The CDR3 length is 13 residues. CDR3 residues: CASSPQGADTQYF. In nucleotides, the CDR3 is TGTGCCAGCTCACCACAGGGGGCTGATACGCAGTATTTT.

As DNA, the CDR3 is TGTGCCAGCAGCCGAGGGGGGGGCGGAGGATCCTACGAGCAGTACTTC. It encodes CASSRGGGGGSYEQYF. The chain carries TRBV5-4 and TRBJ2-7; D is perhaps TRBD2 (7 bases). The V end lost 4 bases, the J end lost 1 base, and 18 bases lay between the germline ends. The CDR3 consists of 16 residues. Germline CDR1 and CDR2: SGHNT and YYREEE (reference sequence).

This clone came up a few times. The rearrangement uses TRBV5-4 and TRBJ1-2, with 7 bases that match TRBD1. J was trimmed by 7 bases and V by 0 bases; bases with no gene match: 3. The length of the CDR3 is 13 residues. Germline values: CDR1 SGHNT, CDR2 YYREEE (reference sequence). The CDR3 protein is CASSLDRGRGYTF. In DNA form, the CDR3 reads TGTGCCAGCAGCTTGGACAGGGGACGTGGCTACACCTTC.

The chain combines TRBV29-1 with TRBJ2-6; 8 bases map to TRBD1. The CDR3 sequence is 16 residues long. V shed 7 bases and J 3 bases; nucleotides not matched to a gene: 11. CDR1 SQVTM and CDR2 ANQGSEA come from the germline V gene. This CDR3 reads CSAVSDRAGGANVLTF. The DNA of the CDR3 is TGCAGCGCCGTATCGGACAGGGCGGGTGGGGCCAACGTCCTGACTTTC. The entire variable domain, with the rest obtained from reference TRBV29-1 and TRBJ2-6, is as follows: SAVISQKPSRDICQRGTSLTIQCQVDSQVTMMFWYRQQPGQSLTLIATANQGSEATYESGFVIDKFPISRPNLTFSTLTVSNMSPEDSSIYLCSAVSDRAGGANVLTFGAGSRLTVL.

The chain carries TRBV4-2 and TRBJ2-7, with no clear D. The CDR3 runs 13 residues. Trimming removed 6 bases from V and 4 bases from J, with 13 bases in between. Germline CDR1 and CDR2: LGHNA and YNFKEQ. The CDR3: CASSPVSTYEQYF. In DNA form, the CDR3 reads TGTGCCAGCAGTCCCGTTAGCACGTACGAGCAGTACTTC.

The chain carries TRBV18 and TRBJ1-3; D is unresolved. Germline V gives CDR1 KGHSH, CDR2 LQKENI. The germline V and J ends were trimmed by 3 bases and 0 bases, with 12 bases remaining between them. CDR3 length: 16 residues. The CDR3, as DNA: TGTGCCAGCTCACCGGAACTAGGTGGCTCTGGAAACACCATATATTTT. Its protein is CASSPELGGSGNTIYF.

This clone has only one observation. This chain uses TRBV14 with TRBJ2-2, with 8 nucleotides matching TRBD1. The germline V gene encodes CDR1 SGHDN and CDR2 FVKESK. J lost 7 bases, V lost 5 bases, and 9 bases had no gene match. The CDR3 runs to 15 residues. Here the CDR3 reads CASSSYRGIGGELFF. CDR3 in DNA: TGTGCCAGCAGCTCATACAGGGGGATTGGCGGGGAGCTGTTTTTT.

The V call is TRBV12-2, the J call TRBJ1-5; the table gives TRBD1 as D, unverified against the DNA. TRBV12-2 has pseudogene status. The CDR3 consists of 18 residues. The CDR3 DNA reads as TGTGCAAGTCGCTTACCCTATTCCCGACAGAGGCCAAATCAGCCCCAGCATTTT. Encoded protein: CASRLPYSRQRPNQPQHF.

The J gene is TRBJ2-7, the V gene TRBV10-3; possible D gene TRBD2, 5 bases. The germline CDR1 and CDR2 sequences are ENHRY and SYGVKD. V shed 0 bases and J shed 3 bases, with 12 bases lying between them. The CDR3 contains 15 residues. The CDR3 protein is CAISESLGLVYEQYF. The CDR3 bases are TGTGCCATCAGTGAGTCTCTAGGACTGGTCTACGAGCAGTACTTC.

The rearrangement joins TRBV2 to TRBJ1-6; maybe TRBD1 (6 bases). The V and J ends lost 0 bases and 10 bases respectively, with 13 bases between them. The CDR3 extends over 15 amino acids. Germline V CDR1 and CDR2: SNHLY, FYNNEI. CDR3 protein: CASSEARRGGSPLHF. The CDR3 DNA reads as TGTGCCAGCAGTGAAGCGCGGAGGGGGGGCTCACCCCTCCACTTT.

The chain couples TRBV5-1 to TRBJ2-7, with 8 bases matching TRBD1. Losses at the gene ends were 4 bases for V and 2 bases for J; bases not matched to a gene: 8. Germline V gene sequence: CDR1 SGHRS, CDR2 YFSETQ. This CDR3 contains 15 residues. This CDR3 reads CASSHRTGWPYEQYF. As DNA, the CDR3 is TGCGCCAGCAGCCATAGGACAGGGTGGCCCTACGAGCAGTACTTC.

V is TRBV5-1 and J is TRBJ1-5; 8 positions match TRBD1. This CDR3 is 13 amino acids long. V trimming: 5 bases; J trimming: 6 bases; junction bases outside the gene matches: 4. CDR1 SGHRS and CDR2 YFSETQ come from the germline V gene. CDR3 bases: TGCGCCAGCAGAATCGGGACAGGTCAGCCCCAGCATTTT. It yields the protein CASRIGTGQPQHF.

This chain connects TRBV5-1 to TRBJ2-3; a possible D gene is TRBD1 (8 bases). Deletions cut 0 bases from V and 6 bases from J, with 29 bases between. This CDR3 is built from 20 residues. Germline V gene lookup returns CDR1 SGHRS and CDR2 YFSETQ. The DNA for the CDR3 is TGCGCCAGCAGCTTGGCTTCGGGAATGGGGCAGGGGGCGACTAGCGATACGCAGTATTTT. This gives the protein CASSLASGMGQGATSDTQYF.

This rearrangement joins TRBV6-6 to TRBJ2-5; the match to TRBD2 covers 7 bases. This CDR3 spans 15 amino acids. Germline loops: CDR1 MNHNY, CDR2 SVGAGI (reference sequence). V lost 8 bases, J lost 0 bases, and 9 bases stayed unmatched. The CDR3 here is CASRSGTDYQETQYF. The CDR3, as DNA: TGTGCCAGCCGGAGCGGGACGGACTACCAAGAGACCCAGTACTTC.

The rearrangement links TRBV11-1 to TRBJ2-2, with D tentatively TRBD2 (5 bases). This CDR3 has 11 amino acids. Per germline, CDR1 SGHAT and CDR2 FQDESV (reference sequence). V gave up 10 bases and J gave up 6 bases, with 9 bases separating them. The CDR3 DNA reads TGTGCCATCAAGAGGGCCGGGGAGCTGTTTTTT. As protein: CAIKRAGELFF.

The CDR3 nucleotides read TGTGCCAGTAGGGACAGGGCTCCAGGGTCCTACGAGCAGTACTTC. Translated: CASRDRAPGSYEQYF. This chain connects TRBV19 to TRBJ2-7; 8 bases align to TRBD1. This CDR3 region has 15 residues. The germline V gene has CDR1 LNHDA and CDR2 SQIVND (reference sequence). The ends lost 6 bases at V and 1 base at J; junction bases unmatched: 8.

In this sample, this clone turned up a few times. The chain couples TRBV6-5 to TRBJ1-2, with D possibly TRBD1 on 5 matching bases. The CDR3 totals 13 residues. CDR1 and CDR2 from the germline V gene are MNHEY and SVGAGI. Trimming took 5 bases from V and 5 from J, leaving 12 bases between them. The CDR3 bases are TGTGCCAGCAGTAGGGGACTCGGTTATGGCTACACCTTC. Encoded protein: CASSRGLGYGYTF.

The gene calls are TRBV7-9 and TRBJ1-6; the D is unclear. The germline gives CDR1 SEHNR, CDR2 FQNEAQ (reference sequence). V gave up 4 bases and J gave up 15 bases, with 10 bases separating them. The CDR3 length is 11 residues. The CDR3 nucleotides are TGTGCCAGCAGCTCTTCATACGGCCTCCACTTT. Its translation is CASSSSYGLHF.

The gene calls are TRBV29-1 and TRBJ1-2; TRBD1 matches at 8 bases. With 4 bases clipped from V and 4 bases from J, the junction kept 11 bases outside the gene matches. Germline CDR1 reads SQVTM; CDR2 reads ANQGSEA. This CDR3 comprises 15 residues. CDR3 amino acids: CSVADRGHSGYGYTF. CDR3 nucleotides: TGCAGCGTTGCCGACAGGGGCCACAGTGGCTATGGCTACACCTTC.

V is TRBV5-1 and J is TRBJ2-7, with D possibly TRBD2 on 5 matching bases. The germline V gene has CDR1 SGHRS and CDR2 YFSETQ. V lost 2 bases, J lost 2 bases, and 17 bases lay in between. The CDR3 runs 16 residues. CDR3 protein: CASSFDPGSRAYEQYF. The CDR3 nucleotides are TGCGCCAGCAGCTTTGACCCGGGGTCTCGGGCCTACGAGCAGTACTTC.